Below, 29 T cell receptor beta chains from the same sample are listed, as sequenced in a study of blood T cell repertoires in COVID-19. Profiled with immunoSEQ multiplex PCR; TCRdb holds only in-frame clones, not every one. The sample consists of 200,000 or so clones, 70% to 90% of them appearing once. The source material was PBMCs or T cells enriched from blood (not recorded which). These receptor sequences come from a woman between 40 and 50 years old with acute COVID-19.

The chain joins TRBV28 to TRBJ1-3; D is perhaps TRBD1 (5 bases). CDR3 length: 14 amino acids. V was shortened by 6 bases and J by 0 bases, with 9 bases between the two germline ends. The germline gives CDR1 MDHEN, CDR2 SYDVKM. The CDR3 nucleotides are TGTGCCAGCAGCCCGGGGGGCTCTGGAAACACCATATATTTT. Its protein product is CASSPGGSGNTIYF.

The gene calls are TRBV7-9 and TRBJ2-7, with TRBD2 matching over 7 bases. Germline lookup yields CDR1 SEHNR and CDR2 FQNEAQ (reference sequence). The CDR3 loop spans 15 amino acids. Trimming removed 5 bases from V and 3 bases from J; junction bases left unmatched: 10. In DNA, the CDR3 is TGTGCCAGCAGCCCGGCGGGGGACCGGAACTACGAGCAGTACTTC. Amino acids: CASSPAGDRNYEQYF. The entire variable domain, with the rest obtained from reference TRBV7-9 and TRBJ2-7, is as follows: DTGVSQNPRHKITKRGQNVTFRCDPISEHNRLYWYRQTLGQGPEFLTYFQNEAQLEKSRLLSDRFSAERPKGSFSTLEIQRTEQGDSAMYLCASSPAGDRNYEQYFGPGTRLTVT.

CDR3 sequence: CASSLGGERNTGELFF. The CDR3 DNA reads as TGTGCCAGCAGCTTAGGTGGAGAGCGGAACACCGGGGAGCTGTTTTTT. This chain joins TRBV11-3 and TRBJ2-2; D uncertain. CDR1 is SGHNT, CDR2 YENEEA, per germline. Trimming stripped 1 base from V and 1 base from J, with 10 bases between. This CDR3 is built from 16 residues.

The gene calls are TRBV6-5 and TRBJ2-7; 9 bases are shared with TRBD2. The germline V gene encodes CDR1 MNHEY and CDR2 SVGAGI. CDR3 length equals 15 residues. The J segment lost 4 bases and the V segment lost 5 bases, leaving 9 bases of the junction unmatched. The CDR3 bases are TGTGCCAGCAGTCCCTCTAGCGGGGCTAGGTACGAGCAGTACTTC. Translation: CASSPSSGARYEQYF.

V and J are TRBV24-1 and TRBJ2-5, with a weak D call TRBD1 (6 bases). V was trimmed by 0 bases and J by 5 bases, leaving 12 bases between them. The CDR3 has 15 residues. Germline V gene sequence: CDR1 KGHDR, CDR2 SFDVKD. The CDR3 spells CATSDLSGVTETQYF. The CDR3 DNA reads TGTGCCACCAGTGATTTGTCAGGGGTGACGGAGACCCAGTACTTC.

The sample holds one count of this clone. V gene TRBV5-1 combines with J gene TRBJ1-1; 7 bases agree with TRBD1. Trimming removed 4 bases from V and 5 bases from J; junction bases left unmatched: 11. The germline V gene has CDR1 SGHRS and CDR2 YFSETQ. The CDR3 consists of 15 residues. CDR3 sequence reads: CASSVAGGGVTEAFF. CDR3 sequence (DNA): TGCGCCAGCAGCGTTGCAGGGGGTGGGGTGACTGAAGCTTTCTTT.

The chain employs TRBV11-2 and TRBJ2-7; no firm D call. V was clipped by 5 bases and J by 1 base, with 3 bases between them. The CDR3 has 11 residues. Germline V gene sequence: CDR1 SGHAT, CDR2 FQNNGV. In nucleotides, the CDR3 is TGTGCCAGCAGCCAATCCTACGAGCAGTACTTC. Protein product: CASSQSYEQYF.

This chain links TRBV7-3 with TRBJ2-3, with a possible D match to TRBD1 (7 bases). V was cut by 4 bases and J by 2 bases, with 13 bases left in between. CDR3 length: 15 residues. From germline, CDR1 is SGHTA and CDR2 FQGTGA. DNA of the CDR3: TGTGCCAGCAGCTCCGGAGGGACAGTCACAGATACGCAGTATTTT. Translating it yields CASSSGGTVTDTQYF.

Of note for this clone: Relative to the germline gene, one junction end is altered; a read error may explain this. The chain employs TRBV28 and TRBJ1-5; D may be TRBD1 (6 bases). Germline CDR1 and CDR2: MDHEN and SYDVKM. The CDR3 has 11 amino acids. The CDR3 loop reads CASSWGTFHHF. The CDR3 coding sequence is TGTGCCAGCAGTTGGGGGACATTTCACCACTTT.

V is TRBV3-1 (or the pseudogene TRBV3-2) and J is TRBJ2-1, with D uncertain. Germline V gene data show CDR1 as LGHDT and CDR2 as YNNKEL (reference sequence). The CDR3 spans 13 residues. V was shortened by 0 bases and J by 6 bases, with 6 bases between the two germline ends. CDR3 residues: CASSQDLRNEQFF. The CDR3 nucleotides are TGTGCCAGCAGCCAAGATCTACGCAATGAGCAGTTCTTC.

V usage is TRBV2 and J usage is TRBJ2-6; D gene uncertain. This CDR3 is 16 amino acids long. V was clipped by 7 bases and J by 1 base, with 14 bases between them. Germline CDR1 is SNHLY and CDR2 is FYNNEI. CDR3 DNA sequence: TGTGCCAGCACCGCCGAGGCGCAATCTGGGGCCAACGTCCTGACTTTC. Amino acid sequence: CASTAEAQSGANVLTF.

This clone came up a few times. The chain links TRBV5-1 to TRBJ1-3; 7 nucleotides match TRBD1. The germline V gene has CDR1 SGHRS and CDR2 YFSETQ. Trimming took 0 bases from V and 1 from J; bases not matched to a gene: 13. The CDR3 runs 19 residues. CDR3: CASSLAPGQPTSSGNTIYF. CDR3 coding DNA: TGCGCCAGCAGCTTGGCACCGGGACAGCCTACTTCTTCTGGAAACACCATATATTTT.

J is TRBJ1-2 and V is TRBV10-3, with D tentatively TRBD1 (6 bases). Germline V gives CDR1 ENHRY, CDR2 SYGVKD. This CDR3 spans 13 amino acids. The ends were cut back, 0 bases at V and 5 bases at J, with 7 bases in the middle. DNA of the CDR3: TGTGCCATCAGTGAGTCTCAGGGGTATGGCTACACCTTC. It is translated as CAISESQGYGYTF.

The rearrangement joins TRBV7-3 to TRBJ1-1; D is perhaps TRBD1 (5 bases). The length of the CDR3 is 14 residues. The V end lost 2 bases, the J end lost 4 bases, and 11 bases lay between the germline ends. Germline CDR1 reads SGHTA; CDR2 reads FQGTGA. CDR3 residues: CASSLSRGSTEAFF. The CDR3 nucleotides are TGTGCCAGCAGCTTATCGCGGGGGAGCACTGAAGCTTTCTTT. The complete variable domain, with remaining parts taken from reference TRBV7-3 and TRBJ1-1, reads GAGVSQTPSNKVTEKGKYVELRCDPISGHTALYWYRQSLGQGPEFLIYFQGTGAADDSGLPNDRFFAVRPEGSVSTLKIQRTERGDSAVYLCASSLSRGSTEAFFGQGTRLTVV.

This chain joins TRBV24-1 and TRBJ1-5; D call uncertain. The germline V gene encodes CDR1 KGHDR and CDR2 SFDVKD. This CDR3 has 15 amino acids. V was clipped by 3 bases and J by 3 bases, with 11 bases between them. For the CDR3, the DNA is TGTGCCACCAGTGATCCCCGAGTCCTCAATCAGCCCCAGCATTTT. As protein: CATSDPRVLNQPQHF.

The rearrangement joins TRBV28 to TRBJ1-3; 7 bases match TRBD1. The V gene's germline CDR1 is MDHEN and CDR2 SYDVKM. Trimming took 4 bases from V and 2 from J; bases not matched to a gene: 8. CDR3 size: 16 residues. Here the CDR3 reads CASSSPNDRAGNTIYF. CDR3 DNA: TGTGCCAGCAGTTCCCCAAATGACAGGGCTGGAAACACCATATATTTT.

V usage is TRBV27 and J usage is TRBJ2-7; weak D call: TRBD2 (6 bases). CDR1 is MNHEY, CDR2 SMNVEV, per germline (reference sequence). The V gene lost 2 bases and the J gene lost 6 bases, with 14 bases spanning the gap. This CDR3 region has 14 residues. The CDR3 sequence: CASSLGGRLSEQYF. For the CDR3, the DNA is TGTGCCAGCAGTTTAGGAGGGAGGCTAAGCGAGCAGTACTTC.

This chain links TRBV4-2 with TRBJ2-2; TRBD1 might be the D (6 bases). The germline V and J ends were trimmed by 2 bases and 1 base, with 8 bases remaining between them. Germline CDR1 and CDR2: LGHNA and YNFKEQ. The CDR3 is 15 residues long. Here the CDR3 DNA reads TGTGCCAGCAGCCAACCGGGACAGAACACCGGGGAGCTGTTTTTT. This encodes CASSQPGQNTGELFF.

The chain uses TRBV13 and TRBJ1-1; 7 bases are a match to TRBD1. The CDR3 spans 18 residues. V trimming: 4 bases; J trimming: 1 base; junction bases outside the gene matches: 15. Germline V gene lookup returns CDR1 PRHDT and CDR2 FYEKMQ (reference sequence). The CDR3, as DNA: TGTGCCAGCAGCTCACAAATGGGAGCCCAGGGGGGGAACACTGAAGCTTTCTTT. Its protein is CASSSQMGAQGGNTEAFF.

This rearrangement joins TRBV6-6 to TRBJ2-7; 10 positions match TRBD1. Germline CDR1 is MNHNY and CDR2 is SVGAGI (reference sequence). The CDR3 sequence is 13 residues long. The J segment lost 4 bases and the V segment lost 8 bases, leaving 5 bases of the junction unmatched. The CDR3 DNA reads TGTGCCAGCCAAGAGGACAGGGGGTACGAGCAGTACTTC. This encodes CASQEDRGYEQYF.

About this clone itself: The same CDR3 can be traced to other DNA sequences in this sample. The chain carries TRBV4-3 and TRBJ2-2; D ambiguous. The CDR3 loop spans 15 amino acids. Germline V gene data show CDR1 as LGHNA and CDR2 as YSLEER. The V end lost 0 bases, the J end lost 2 bases, and 7 bases lay between the germline ends. CDR3 in amino acids: CASSQDSVNTGELFF. CDR3 bases: TGCGCCAGCAGCCAAGACTCCGTAAACACCGGGGAGCTGTTTTTT.

This clone was observed a handful of times. The gene calls are TRBV27 and TRBJ2-7; 8 nucleotides align to TRBD1. CDR1 and CDR2 (germline): MNHEY, SMNVEV (reference sequence). The CDR3 contains 13 residues. V lost 6 bases, J lost 3 bases, and 4 bases stayed unmatched. The DNA for the CDR3 is TGTGCCAGCAGCCCCGGGACAGGCTACGAGCAGTACTTC. Its translation is CASSPGTGYEQYF.

This chain connects TRBV29-1 to TRBJ2-5; the match to TRBD2 covers 7 bases. The CDR3 totals 14 residues. The germline CDR1 and CDR2 sequences are SQVTM and ANQGSEA. Trimming took 3 bases from V and 2 from J; bases not matched to a gene: 6. The CDR3 protein is CSVESPGRQETQYF. CDR3 in DNA: TGCAGCGTTGAGAGTCCCGGGAGGCAAGAGACCCAGTACTTC.

The chain employs TRBV11-3 and TRBJ2-1; possibly TRBD1 for D (6 bases). Germline loops: CDR1 SGHNT, CDR2 YENEEA. The CDR3 has 15 residues. The V and J ends lost 5 bases and 2 bases respectively, with 13 bases between them. The CDR3 DNA follows: TGTGCCAGCAGCCAGGGCCAGGGGACCTACAATGAGCAGTTCTTC. Translating it yields CASSQGQGTYNEQFF.

J is TRBJ1-3 and V is TRBV2; a possible D gene is TRBD1 (6 bases). Germline assignment: CDR1 SNHLY and CDR2 FYNNEI. This CDR3 contains 14 residues. V was pared by 2 bases and J by 4 bases, with 9 bases between. The CDR3: CASSEYREGNTIYF. The CDR3 coding sequence is TGTGCCAGCAGTGAATACAGGGAGGGAAACACCATATATTTT.

The chain has TRBV19 and TRBJ1-3; 8 bases align to TRBD1. There are 17 residues in the CDR3. V shed 3 bases, J shed 0 bases, and the junction held 7 bases outside the gene matches. Germline values: CDR1 LNHDA, CDR2 SQIVND (reference sequence). This CDR3 is CASSMSGTGYSGNTIYF. The CDR3 coding sequence is TGTGCCAGTAGTATGTCCGGGACAGGATACTCTGGAAACACCATATATTTT.

This chain joins TRBV28 and TRBJ2-7; D call uncertain. The CDR3 is made up of 15 amino acids. Germline V CDR1 and CDR2: MDHEN, SYDVKM. V gave up 7 bases and J gave up 0 bases, with 16 bases separating them. CDR3 sequence: CASTPRGARSYEQYF. CDR3 sequence (DNA): TGTGCCAGCACCCCCCGTGGAGCCCGCTCCTACGAGCAGTACTTC.

The chain has TRBV5-1 and TRBJ1-5; a possible D gene is TRBD1 (5 bases). CDR1 is SGHRS, CDR2 YFSETQ, per germline. CDR3 length equals 15 residues. The V end was cut by 1 base, the J end by 1 base, with 9 bases between. CDR3: CASSLSPGSNQPQHF. The DNA of the CDR3 is TGCGCCAGCAGCTTGAGCCCAGGGAGCAATCAGCCCCAGCATTTT.

The rearrangement joins TRBV28 to TRBJ1-6; tentative D call: TRBD1 (5 bases). V lost 4 bases and J lost 7, with 14 bases in between. The germline V gene has CDR1 MDHEN and CDR2 SYDVKM. This CDR3 has 15 residues. The CDR3 loop reads CASSSGTGGNSPLHF. In DNA, the CDR3 is TGTGCCAGCAGTTCTGGGACCGGGGGGAATTCACCCCTCCACTTT.